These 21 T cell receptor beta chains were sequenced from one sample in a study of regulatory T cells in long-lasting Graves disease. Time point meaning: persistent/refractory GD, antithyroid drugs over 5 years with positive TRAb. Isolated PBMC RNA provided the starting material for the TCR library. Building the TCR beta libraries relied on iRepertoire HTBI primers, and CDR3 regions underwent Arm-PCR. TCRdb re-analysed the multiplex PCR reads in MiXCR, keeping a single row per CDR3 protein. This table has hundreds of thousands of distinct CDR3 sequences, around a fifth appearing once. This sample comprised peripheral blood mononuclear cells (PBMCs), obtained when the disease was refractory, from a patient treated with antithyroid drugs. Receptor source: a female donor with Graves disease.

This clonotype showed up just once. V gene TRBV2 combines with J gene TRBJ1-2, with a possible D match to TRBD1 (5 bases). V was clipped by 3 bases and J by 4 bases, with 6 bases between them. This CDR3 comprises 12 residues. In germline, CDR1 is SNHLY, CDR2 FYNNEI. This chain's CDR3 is CASSDDSYGYTF. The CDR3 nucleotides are TGTGCCAGCAGTGACGACAGCTATGGCTACACCTTC.

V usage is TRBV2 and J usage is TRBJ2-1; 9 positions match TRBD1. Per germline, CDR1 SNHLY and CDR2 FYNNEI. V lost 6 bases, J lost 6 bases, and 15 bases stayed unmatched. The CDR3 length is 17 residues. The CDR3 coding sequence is TGTGCCAGCAGCTTAGGCGGGACAGGGAGACACAGCAATGAGCAGTTCTTC. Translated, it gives CASSLGGTGRHSNEQFF.

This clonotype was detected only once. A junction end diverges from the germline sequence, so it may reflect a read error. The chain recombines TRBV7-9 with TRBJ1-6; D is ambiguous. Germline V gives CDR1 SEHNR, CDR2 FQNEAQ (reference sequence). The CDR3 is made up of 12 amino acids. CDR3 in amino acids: CASSLQNSPPHF. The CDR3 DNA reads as TGTGCCAGCAGCTTACAGAATTCACCCCCCCACTTT.

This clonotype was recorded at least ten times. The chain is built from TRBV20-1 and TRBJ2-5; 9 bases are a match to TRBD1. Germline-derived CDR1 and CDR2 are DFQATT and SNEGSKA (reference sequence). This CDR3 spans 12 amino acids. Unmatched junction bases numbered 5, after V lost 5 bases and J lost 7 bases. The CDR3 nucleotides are TGCAGTGCTGAAGGGACAGGGAGGACCCAGTACTTC. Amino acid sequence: CSAEGTGRTQYF.

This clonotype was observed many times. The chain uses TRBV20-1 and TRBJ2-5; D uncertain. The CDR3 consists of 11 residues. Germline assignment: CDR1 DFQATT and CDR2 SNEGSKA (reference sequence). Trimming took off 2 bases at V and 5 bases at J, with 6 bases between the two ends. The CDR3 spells CSARISETQYF. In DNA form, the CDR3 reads TGCAGTGCTAGAATTTCGGAGACCCAGTACTTC.

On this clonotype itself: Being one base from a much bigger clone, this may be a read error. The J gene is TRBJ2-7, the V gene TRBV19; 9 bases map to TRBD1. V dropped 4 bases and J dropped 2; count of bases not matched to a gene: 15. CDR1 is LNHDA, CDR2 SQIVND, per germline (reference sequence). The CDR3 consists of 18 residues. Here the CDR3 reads CASSNGQGTRLSAYEQYF. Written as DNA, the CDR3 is TGTGCCAGTAGTAACGGACAGGGGACAAGACTATCCGCCTACGAGCAGTACTTC. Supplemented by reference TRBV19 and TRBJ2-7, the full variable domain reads DGGITQSPKYLFRKEGQNVTLSCEQNLNHDAMYWYRQDPGQGLRLIYYSQIVNDFQKGDIAEGYSVSREKKESFPLTVTSAQKNPTAFYLCASSNGQGTRLSAYEQYFGPGTRLTVT.

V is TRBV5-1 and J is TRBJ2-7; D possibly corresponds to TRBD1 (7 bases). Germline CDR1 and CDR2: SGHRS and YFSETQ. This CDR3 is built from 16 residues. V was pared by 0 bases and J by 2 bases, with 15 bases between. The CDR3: CASSLASGQGAYEQYF. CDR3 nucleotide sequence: TGCGCCAGCAGCTTGGCGAGCGGGCAGGGGGCCTACGAGCAGTACTTC.

CDR3 bases: TGTGCCAGCAGTTCTAGGGACAGGGGGATAGCCGGGGAGCTGTTTTTT. This sequence encodes CASSSRDRGIAGELFF. The J gene is TRBJ2-2, the V gene TRBV28; TRBD1 aligns across 11 bases. This CDR3 spans 16 amino acids. Germline V lookup: CDR1 MDHEN, CDR2 SYDVKM. V lost 4 bases to trimming and J lost 6 bases; unmatched junction nucleotides: 7.

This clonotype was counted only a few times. The CDR3 nucleotides read TGTGCCAGCAGCGGTGGCAGCTATGGCTACACCTTC. This sequence encodes CASSGGSYGYTF. J is TRBJ1-2 and V is TRBV9; D not resolved. In germline, CDR1 is SGDLS, CDR2 YYNGEE. Between the trimmed V and J ends, which lost 3 bases and 4 bases, there was a span of 7 bases. CDR3 length: 12 residues.

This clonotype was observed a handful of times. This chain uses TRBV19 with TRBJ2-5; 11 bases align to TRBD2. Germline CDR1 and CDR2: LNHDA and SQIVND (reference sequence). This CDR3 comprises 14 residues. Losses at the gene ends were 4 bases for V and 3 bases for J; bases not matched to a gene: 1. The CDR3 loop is CASSTGLAEETQYF. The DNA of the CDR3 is TGTGCCAGTAGTACGGGACTAGCGGAAGAGACCCAGTACTTC.

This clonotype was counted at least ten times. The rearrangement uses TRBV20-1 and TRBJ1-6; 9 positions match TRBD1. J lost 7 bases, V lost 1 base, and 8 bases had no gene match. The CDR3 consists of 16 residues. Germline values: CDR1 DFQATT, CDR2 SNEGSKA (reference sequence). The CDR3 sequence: CSARAGTGTQNSPLHF. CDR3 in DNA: TGCAGTGCTAGAGCCGGGACAGGGACCCAAAATTCACCCCTCCACTTT.

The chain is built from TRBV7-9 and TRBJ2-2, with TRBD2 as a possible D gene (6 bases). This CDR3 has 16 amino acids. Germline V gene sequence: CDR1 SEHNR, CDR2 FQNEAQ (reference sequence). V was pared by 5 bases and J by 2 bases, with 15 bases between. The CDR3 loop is CASSQGGTGNTGELFF. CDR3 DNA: TGTGCCAGCAGCCAAGGCGGGACGGGAAACACCGGGGAGCTGTTTTTT.

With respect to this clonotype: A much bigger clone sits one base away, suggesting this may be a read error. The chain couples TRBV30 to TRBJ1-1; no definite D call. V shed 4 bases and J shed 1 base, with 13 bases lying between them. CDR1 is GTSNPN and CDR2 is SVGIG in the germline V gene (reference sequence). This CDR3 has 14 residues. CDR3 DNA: TGTGCCTGGACCGTGAGATTTGGGAACACTGAAGCTTTCTTT. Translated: CAWTVRFGNTEAFF.

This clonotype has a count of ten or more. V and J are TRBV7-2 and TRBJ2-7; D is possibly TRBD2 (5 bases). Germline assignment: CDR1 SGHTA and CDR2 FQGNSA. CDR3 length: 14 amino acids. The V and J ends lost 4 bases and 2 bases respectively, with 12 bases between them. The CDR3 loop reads CASSSHGIAYEQYF. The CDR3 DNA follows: TGTGCCAGCAGCTCCCACGGGATCGCCTACGAGCAGTACTTC.

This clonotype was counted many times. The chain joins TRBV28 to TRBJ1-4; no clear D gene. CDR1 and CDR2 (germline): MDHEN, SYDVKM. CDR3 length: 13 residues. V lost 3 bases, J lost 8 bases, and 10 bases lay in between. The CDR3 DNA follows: TGTGCCAGCAGTTTTCCAAGGAAGGAAAAACTGTTTTTT. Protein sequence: CASSFPRKEKLFF.

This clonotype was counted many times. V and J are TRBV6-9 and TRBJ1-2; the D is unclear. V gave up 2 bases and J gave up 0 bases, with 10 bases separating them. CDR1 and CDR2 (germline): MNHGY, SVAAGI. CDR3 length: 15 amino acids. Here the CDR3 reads CASSYGRSTNYGYTF. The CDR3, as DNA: TGTGCCAGCAGTTATGGCAGGAGTACTAACTATGGCTACACCTTC.

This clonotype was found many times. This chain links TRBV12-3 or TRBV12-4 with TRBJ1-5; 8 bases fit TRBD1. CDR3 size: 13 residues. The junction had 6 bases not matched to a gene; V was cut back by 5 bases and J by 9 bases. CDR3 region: CASSRTGGWPQHF. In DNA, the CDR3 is TGTGCCAGCAGTCGTACAGGGGGTTGGCCCCAGCATTTT.

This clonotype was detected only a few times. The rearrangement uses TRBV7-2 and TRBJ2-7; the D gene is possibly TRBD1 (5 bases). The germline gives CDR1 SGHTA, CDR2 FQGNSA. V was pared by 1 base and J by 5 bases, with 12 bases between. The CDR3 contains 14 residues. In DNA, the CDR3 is TGTGCCAGCAGCTTAGATGGGGCGCAGGACGAGCAGTACTTC. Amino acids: CASSLDGAQDEQYF.

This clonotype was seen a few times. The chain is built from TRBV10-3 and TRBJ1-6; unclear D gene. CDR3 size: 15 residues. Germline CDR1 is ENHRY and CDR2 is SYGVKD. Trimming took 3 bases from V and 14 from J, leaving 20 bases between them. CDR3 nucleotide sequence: TGTGCCATCAGTGACCGCGGGAACCAGGATTTGTCCCTCCACTTT. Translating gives CAISDRGNQDLSLHF.

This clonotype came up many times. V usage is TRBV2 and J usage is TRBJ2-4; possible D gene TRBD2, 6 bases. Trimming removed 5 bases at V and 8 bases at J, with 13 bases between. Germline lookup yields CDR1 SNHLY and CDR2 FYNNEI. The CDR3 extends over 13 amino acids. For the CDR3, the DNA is TGTGCCAGCAGTCCCGGGGGTGAGGACATTCAGTACTTC. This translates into CASSPGGEDIQYF.

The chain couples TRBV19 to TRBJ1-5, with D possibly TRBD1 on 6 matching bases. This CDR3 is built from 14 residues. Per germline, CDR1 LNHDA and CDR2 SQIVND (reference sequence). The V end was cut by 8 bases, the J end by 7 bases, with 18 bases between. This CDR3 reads CASEGGGQQQPQHF. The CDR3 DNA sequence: TGTGCCAGTGAAGGAGGGGGGCAGCAGCAGCCCCAGCATTTT.